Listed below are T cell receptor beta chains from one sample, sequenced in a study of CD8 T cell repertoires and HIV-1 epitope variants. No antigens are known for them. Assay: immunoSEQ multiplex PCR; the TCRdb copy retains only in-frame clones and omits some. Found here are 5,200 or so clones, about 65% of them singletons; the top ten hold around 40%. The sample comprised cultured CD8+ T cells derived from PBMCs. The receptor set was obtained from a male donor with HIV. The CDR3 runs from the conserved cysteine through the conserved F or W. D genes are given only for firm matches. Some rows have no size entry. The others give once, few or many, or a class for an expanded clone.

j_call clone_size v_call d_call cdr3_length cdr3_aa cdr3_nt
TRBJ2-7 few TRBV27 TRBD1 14 CASSFGQGAIEQYF TGTGCCAGCAGTTTCGGACAGGGGGCTATCGAGCAGTACTTC
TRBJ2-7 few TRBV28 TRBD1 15 CASSFTGGALSEQYF TGTGCCAGCAGTTTTACAGGGGGAGCATTGTCCGAGCAGTACTTC
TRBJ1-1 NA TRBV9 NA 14 CASSAGVGVTEAFF TGTGCCAGCAGCGCGGGGGTAGGGGTCACTGAAGCTTTCTTT
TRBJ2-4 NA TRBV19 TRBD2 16 CASSTSLRGGENIQYF TGTGCCAGTAGTACCTCCCTGCGGGGGGGGGAAAACATTCAGTACTTC
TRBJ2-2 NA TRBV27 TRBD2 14 CASEPSGRTGELFF TGTGCCAGTGAGCCTAGCGGGAGAACCGGGGAGCTGTTTTTT
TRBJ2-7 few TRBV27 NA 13 CASSFSSSYEQYF TGTGCCAGCAGTTTTTCCAGCTCCTACGAGCAGTACTTC
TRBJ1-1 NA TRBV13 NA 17 CASSQTGGSGMNTEAFF TGTGCCAGCAGCCAAACCGGAGGGTCTGGCATGAACACTGAAGCTTTCTTT
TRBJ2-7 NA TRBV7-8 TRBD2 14 CASSGGLAGYEQYF TGTGCCAGCAGCGGGGGACTAGCGGGCTACGAGCAGTACTTC
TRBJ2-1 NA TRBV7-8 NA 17 CASSLVIGRSSYNEQFF TGTGCCAGCAGCTTAGTAATCGGCAGGTCCTCCTACAATGAGCAGTTCTTC
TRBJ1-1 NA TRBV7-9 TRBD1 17 CASSSPGTGVISTEAFF TGTGCCAGCAGTTCCCCCGGGACAGGGGTGATTTCCACTGAAGCTTTCTTT
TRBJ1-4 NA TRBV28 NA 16 CASSLQGVTTNEKLFF TGTGCCAGCAGCTTACAGGGAGTGACAACTAATGAAAAACTGTTTTTT
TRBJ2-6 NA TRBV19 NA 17 CASNQVASFSGANVLTF TGTGCCAGTAACCAAGTTGCGTCTTTCTCTGGGGCCAACGTCCTGACTTTC
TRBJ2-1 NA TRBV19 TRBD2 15 CASSISGGRYNEQFF TGTGCCAGTAGTATAAGCGGGGGGCGATACAATGAGCAGTTCTTC
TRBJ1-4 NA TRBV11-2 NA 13 CASSRVFDEKLFF TGTGCCAGCAGCCGCGTTTTTGACGAAAAACTGTTTTTT
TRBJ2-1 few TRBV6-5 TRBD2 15 CASNLLAGDYNEQFF TGTGCCAGCAACTTACTAGCGGGGGACTACAATGAGCAGTTCTTC
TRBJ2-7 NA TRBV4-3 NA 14 CASSQIQGPYEQYF TGCGCCAGCAGCCAGATTCAGGGACCCTACGAGCAGTACTTC
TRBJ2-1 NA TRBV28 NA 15 CASSSGRSSYNEQFF TGTGCCAGCAGTTCGGGCCGGAGCTCCTACAATGAGCAGTTCTTC
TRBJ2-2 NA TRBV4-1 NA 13 CASSQIGMGELFF TGCGCCAGCAGCCAAATCGGGATGGGGGAGCTGTTTTTT
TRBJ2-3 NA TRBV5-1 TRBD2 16 CASSLGLAGGTDTQYF TGCGCCAGCAGCTTGGGACTAGCGGGAGGCACAGATACGCAGTATTTT
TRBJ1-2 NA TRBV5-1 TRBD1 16 CASSTNFDRADYGYTF TGCGCCAGCAGCACAAACTTCGACAGGGCTGACTATGGCTACACCTTC
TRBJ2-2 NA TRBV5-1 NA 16 CASSFGGSQNTGELFF TGCGCCAGCAGCTTCGGCGGGTCCCAGAACACCGGGGAGCTGTTTTTT
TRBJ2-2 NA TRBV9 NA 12 CASSVGTGELFF TGTGCCAGCAGCGTGGGCACCGGGGAGCTGTTTTTT
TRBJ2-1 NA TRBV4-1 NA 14 CASSRIGDYNEQFF TGCGCCAGCAGCCGTATAGGCGATTACAATGAGCAGTTCTTC
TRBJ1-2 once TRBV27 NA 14 CASSRERGDYGYTF TGTGCCAGCAGCCGCGAAAGGGGTGACTATGGCTACACCTTC
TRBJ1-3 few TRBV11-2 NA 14 CASSSAGAGNTIYF TGTGCCAGCAGCTCGGCAGGGGCTGGAAACACCATATATTTT
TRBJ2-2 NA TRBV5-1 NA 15 CASSLGGSNAGELFF TGCGCCAGCAGCTTGGGGGGAAGTAACGCTGGGGAGCTGTTTTTT
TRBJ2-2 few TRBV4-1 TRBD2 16 CASSLQRGENTGELFF TGCGCCAGCAGCCTACAACGGGGGGAGAACACCGGGGAGCTGTTTTTT
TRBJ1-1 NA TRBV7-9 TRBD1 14 CASSLATGATEAFF TGTGCCAGCAGCTTAGCGACAGGGGCCACTGAAGCTTTCTTT
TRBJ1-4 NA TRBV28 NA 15 CASSRYLATNEKLFF TGTGCCAGCAGTCGCTATCTGGCAACTAATGAAAAACTGTTTTTT
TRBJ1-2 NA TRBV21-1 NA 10 CASSHQPGYF TGTGCCAGCAGCCACCAGCCGGGTTACTTC
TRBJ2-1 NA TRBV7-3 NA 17 CASSPTGVTSSYNEQFF TGTGCCAGCAGCCCAACCGGGGTAACGAGCTCCTACAATGAGCAGTTCTTC
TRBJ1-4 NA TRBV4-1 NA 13 CASSQGLTEKLFF TGCGCCAGCAGCCAGGGTCTAACGGAAAAACTGTTTTTT
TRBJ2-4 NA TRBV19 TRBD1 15 CASSISDRALGIQYF TGTGCCAGTAGTATAAGCGACAGGGCGTTGGGCATTCAGTACTTC
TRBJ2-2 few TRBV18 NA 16 CASSPPETANTGELFF TGTGCCAGCTCACCACCAGAGACGGCGAACACCGGGGAGCTGTTTTTT
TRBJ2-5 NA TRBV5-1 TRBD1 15 CASSLYGTGQETQYF TGCGCCAGCAGCTTGTATGGGACAGGACAAGAGACCCAGTACTTC
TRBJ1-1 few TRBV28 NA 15 CASSAQGWLNTEAFF TGTGCCAGCAGTGCCCAAGGATGGCTGAACACTGAAGCTTTCTTT
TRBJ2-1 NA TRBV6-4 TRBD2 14 CASSEAGGPNEQFF TGTGCCAGCAGTGAAGCGGGGGGGCCCAATGAGCAGTTCTTC
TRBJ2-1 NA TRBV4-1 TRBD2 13 CASSRGLAGGQFF TGCGCCAGCAGCCGAGGACTAGCGGGAGGGCAGTTCTTC
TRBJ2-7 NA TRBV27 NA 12 CASSPATYEQYF TGTGCCAGCAGCCCGGCAACATACGAGCAGTACTTC
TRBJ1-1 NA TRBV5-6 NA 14 CASSLGTAYTEAFF TGTGCCAGCAGCTTGGGGACAGCATACACTGAAGCTTTCTTT
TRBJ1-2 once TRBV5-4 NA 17 CASSLGFQDVGDYGYTF TGTGCCAGCAGCTTGGGATTTCAGGATGTAGGCGACTATGGCTACACCTTC